The 10 T cell receptor beta chains given below trace back to one sample, sequenced in a study of cytomegalovirus exposure and HLA in healthy donors. Researchers ran the PCR with 60 Vbeta and 13 Jbeta primers. The table came from immunoSEQ multiplex PCR; TCRdb's copy has only in-frame clones and leaves some out. This table lists tens of thousands of clones. Sequences were obtained from PBMCs. The source is a woman aged 40 to 50 in good health and CMV-seropositive.

The V call is TRBV9, the J call TRBJ2-1, with 10 positions matching TRBD1. The CDR3 length is 14 residues. Germline V CDR1 and CDR2: SGDLS, YYNGEE. The V segment lost 2 bases and the J segment 9 bases; nucleotides outside the gene matches: 5. The CDR3 here is CASSVSGQGGEQFF. The CDR3 DNA follows: TGTGCCAGCAGCGTCTCCGGACAGGGGGGTGAGCAGTTCTTC.

The chain combines TRBV10-3 with TRBJ1-4; TRBD1 is a possible D gene (5 bases). Per the germline V gene, CDR1 is ENHRY and CDR2 is SYGVKD. Trimming took off 3 bases at V and 8 bases at J, with 13 bases between the two ends. The length of the CDR3 is 14 residues. In DNA form, the CDR3 reads TGTGCCATCAGTGAACACCCTAGGGGAGAAAAACTGTTTTTT. It translates to CAISEHPRGEKLFF.

The chain couples TRBV28 to TRBJ1-5, with 10 nucleotides matching TRBD1. Germline V lookup: CDR1 MDHEN, CDR2 SYDVKM. The CDR3 has 15 residues. Trimming removed 6 bases from V and 7 bases from J; junction bases left unmatched: 9. Here the CDR3 reads CASRPLTGGGQPQHF. The CDR3 nucleotides are TGTGCCAGCAGGCCACTGACAGGGGGCGGGCAGCCCCAGCATTTT.

The chain is built from TRBV6-5 and TRBJ1-5, with D hard to call. From germline, CDR1 is MNHEY and CDR2 SVGAGI. CDR3 length equals 12 residues. V was shortened by 6 bases and J by 11 bases, with 14 bases between the two germline ends. This CDR3 is CASSPGFGAQHF. Written as DNA, the CDR3 is TGTGCCAGCAGCCCGGGGTTCGGGGCCCAGCATTTT.

V and J are TRBV14 and TRBJ1-6; 8 bases line up with TRBD1. This CDR3 region has 13 residues. The germline gives CDR1 SGHDN, CDR2 FVKESK. Losses at the gene ends were 4 bases for V and 15 bases for J; bases not matched to a gene: 8. The CDR3 region is CASSPSRGTGLHF. Written as DNA, the CDR3 is TGTGCCAGCAGCCCCTCAAGGGGGACAGGCCTCCACTTT.

The chain employs TRBV9 and TRBJ2-2; D remains unclear. The V gene lost 3 bases and the J gene lost 7 bases, with 13 bases spanning the gap. CDR1 is SGDLS and CDR2 is YYNGEE in the germline V gene. The CDR3 is 14 amino acids. Here the CDR3 DNA reads TGTGCCAGCAGCGAAACGTCTGCGGACGGGGAGCTGTTTTTT. This codes for CASSETSADGELFF. The full variable domain, with the rest looked up from reference TRBV9 and TRBJ2-2, is DSGVTQTPKHLITATGQRVTLRCSPRSGDLSVYWYQQSLDQGLQFLIQYYNGEERAKGNILERFSAQQFPDLHSELNLSSLELGDSALYFCASSETSADGELFFGEGSRLTVL.

The V and J genes are TRBV4-2 and TRBJ1-4, with 10 bases that match TRBD1. Germline assignment: CDR1 LGHNA and CDR2 YNFKEQ. The CDR3 has 16 residues. V dropped 0 bases and J dropped 8; count of bases not matched to a gene: 6. In DNA form, the CDR3 reads TGTGCCAGCAGCCAAGAAATCGGGACAGGGGCCGAAAAACTGTTTTTT. Residues: CASSQEIGTGAEKLFF.

The chain joins TRBV7-2 to TRBJ2-7; the match to TRBD2 covers 9 bases. Germline CDR1 reads SGHTA; CDR2 reads FQGNSA. The V segment lost 5 bases and the J segment 3 bases; nucleotides outside the gene matches: 20. This CDR3 contains 19 residues. The CDR3 protein is CASSPSQARGRAWYYEQYF. In nucleotides, the CDR3 is TGTGCCAGCAGCCCCAGTCAGGCCCGCGGGAGGGCGTGGTACTACGAGCAGTACTTC.

This rearrangement joins TRBV6-1 to TRBJ1-4; no clear D. Germline assignment: CDR1 MNHNS and CDR2 SASEGT. V lost 3 bases and J lost 0, with 8 bases in between. This CDR3 has 15 residues. The CDR3 loop is CASSETRATNEKLFF. The DNA for the CDR3 is TGTGCCAGCAGTGAGACTCGGGCAACTAATGAAAAACTGTTTTTT.

V usage is TRBV25-1 and J usage is TRBJ1-4; D is perhaps TRBD1 (5 bases). V lost 5 bases, J lost 10 bases, and 14 bases lay in between. The CDR3 sequence is 13 residues long. Germline loops: CDR1 MGHDK, CDR2 SYGVNS. This chain's CDR3 is CASSIGGTGKLFF. In DNA form, the CDR3 reads TGTGCCAGCAGTATAGGAGGGACTGGAAAACTGTTTTTT. Supplemented by reference TRBV25-1 and TRBJ1-4, the full variable domain reads EADIYQTPRYLVIGTGKKITLECSQTMGHDKMYWYQQDPGMELHLIHYSYGVNSTEKGDLSSESTVSRIRTEHFPLTLESARPSHTSQYLCASSIGGTGKLFFGSGTQLSVL.